This is a list of T cell receptor beta chains from one sample in a study of Ad26.COV2.S vaccination and SARS-CoV-2 variants. TCRdb keeps only in-frame clones here, not all; method: immunoSEQ multiplex PCR. The sample carries 87,000 or so clones, roughly 85% recorded once. Sequenced material: peripheral blood, taken after recovery from COVID-19. The receptors originated from a human donor who had recovered from COVID-19. Both conserved end residues are part of each CDR3. D genes are given only for firm matches. Part of the rows lack a size; the others show once, few, many or a class for expanded clones.

abundance: .
j_gene: TRBJ2-2
d_gene: .
v_gene: TRBV6-2/TRBV6-3
len: 14
CDR3nt: TGTGCCAGCAGGCCTAGTGTGGGGACCGGGGAGCTGTTTTTT
CDR3aa: CASRPSVGTGELFF

abundance: .
j_gene: TRBJ2-7
d_gene: .
v_gene: TRBV6-2/TRBV6-3
len: 15
CDR3nt: TGTGCCAGCAGTTTACAGGGCGCGATGACCTTCGAGCAGTACTTC
CDR3aa: CASSLQGAMTFEQYF

abundance: .
j_gene: TRBJ1-5
d_gene: .
v_gene: TRBV19
len: 13
CDR3nt: TGTGCCAGTAGTATACAGAAGAATCAGCCCCAGCATTTT
CDR3aa: CASSIQKNQPQHF

abundance: .
j_gene: TRBJ2-3
d_gene: .
v_gene: TRBV5-1
len: 17
CDR3nt: TGCGCCAGCAGCTCCGTGGGGCCCCAATCTCTCACAGATACGCAGTATTTT
CDR3aa: CASSSVGPQSLTDTQYF

abundance: .
j_gene: TRBJ2-5
d_gene: TRBD2
v_gene: TRBV7-2
len: 18
CDR3nt: TGTGCCAGCAGCCCAGCTGGGACTAGCGGGAGTATGTTTGAGACCCAGTACTTC
CDR3aa: CASSPAGTSGSMFETQYF

abundance: .
j_gene: TRBJ2-5
d_gene: TRBD1
v_gene: TRBV12-5
len: 14
CDR3nt: TGTGCTAGTGGTTTGGCGGGACAGGGGTTGGCCCAGTACTTC
CDR3aa: CASGLAGQGLAQYF

abundance: few
j_gene: TRBJ1-1
d_gene: .
v_gene: TRBV7-2
len: 16
CDR3nt: TGTGCCAGCAGCTCAGACACACAGGCGGGGTGGTTTAAAGCTTTCTTT
CDR3aa: CASSSDTQAGWFKAFF

abundance: .
j_gene: TRBJ2-7
d_gene: .
v_gene: TRBV6-5
len: 11
CDR3nt: TGTGCCAGCGGTAGCGACTACGAGCAGTACTTC
CDR3aa: CASGSDYEQYF

abundance: .
j_gene: TRBJ1-1
d_gene: .
v_gene: TRBV19
len: 14
CDR3nt: TGTGCCAGTACGGAGACAGGTCTAAACACTGAAGCTTTCTTT
CDR3aa: CASTETGLNTEAFF

abundance: once
j_gene: TRBJ1-4
d_gene: .
v_gene: TRBV4-2
len: 16
CDR3nt: TGTGCCAGCAGCGGTCCTATAACTAATGTTAATGAAAAACTGTTTTTT
CDR3aa: CASSGPITNVNEKLFF

abundance: .
j_gene: TRBJ1-5
d_gene: .
v_gene: TRBV9
len: 14
CDR3nt: TGTGCCAGCAGCAGGTTTGGCGATAATCAGCCCCAGCATTTT
CDR3aa: CASSRFGDNQPQHF

abundance: .
j_gene: TRBJ1-3
d_gene: .
v_gene: TRBV9
len: 14
CDR3nt: TGTGCCAGCACCCGGACAGATTCTGGAAACACCATATATTTT
CDR3aa: CASTRTDSGNTIYF

abundance: few
j_gene: TRBJ2-3
d_gene: .
v_gene: TRBV29-1
len: 13
CDR3nt: TGCAGCGTTGATCATGGGGATGCAGATACGCAGTATTTT
CDR3aa: CSVDHGDADTQYF

abundance: .
j_gene: TRBJ2-1
d_gene: TRBD2
v_gene: TRBV4-1
len: 16
CDR3nt: TGCGCCAGCAGCCAAGCGACTAGCGAAACCTACAATGAGCAGTTCTTC
CDR3aa: CASSQATSETYNEQFF

abundance: .
j_gene: TRBJ2-7
d_gene: .
v_gene: TRBV5-4
len: 15
CDR3nt: TGTGCCAGCAGCGCCTCGCAGACCCCAGACTACGAGCAGTACTTC
CDR3aa: CASSASQTPDYEQYF

abundance: .
j_gene: TRBJ2-1
d_gene: TRBD1
v_gene: TRBV5-1
len: 18
CDR3nt: TGCGCCAGCAGCTTGGCAATCCCATCCAGGGTTTCAGGGGGTGAGCAGTTCTTC
CDR3aa: CASSLAIPSRVSGGEQFF

abundance: .
j_gene: TRBJ1-3
d_gene: .
v_gene: TRBV3-1/TRBV3-2
len: 15
CDR3nt: TGTGCCAGCAGCCAAGGGGGGGGTCGGAGAAACACCATATATTTT
CDR3aa: CASSQGGGRRNTIYF

abundance: .
j_gene: TRBJ2-1
d_gene: TRBD1
v_gene: TRBV6-1
len: 15
CDR3nt: TGTGCCAGCTCTTATTTGGACAGGGACCCCAATGAGCAGTTCTTC
CDR3aa: CASSYLDRDPNEQFF

abundance: .
j_gene: TRBJ1-2
d_gene: .
v_gene: TRBV4-3
len: 15
CDR3nt: TGCGCCAGCAGCCAAGAGGGGGGCCCATGGTATGGCTACACCTTC
CDR3aa: CASSQEGGPWYGYTF

abundance: .
j_gene: TRBJ2-3
d_gene: TRBD2
v_gene: TRBV27
len: 15
CDR3nt: TGTGCCAGCAGTTTTAGCGGGGGGTCCACAGATACGCAGTATTTT
CDR3aa: CASSFSGGSTDTQYF

abundance: once
j_gene: TRBJ2-3
d_gene: .
v_gene: TRBV9
len: 14
CDR3nt: TGTGCCAGCAGTAGGGGTTTTGATGGGGATACGCAGTATTTT
CDR3aa: CASSRGFDGDTQYF

abundance: .
j_gene: TRBJ1-2
d_gene: .
v_gene: TRBV6-1
len: 13
CDR3nt: TGTGCCAGCAGTGAAGGCGGCTTCTATGGCTACACCTTC
CDR3aa: CASSEGGFYGYTF

abundance: .
j_gene: TRBJ2-7
d_gene: TRBD2
v_gene: TRBV7-2
len: 16
CDR3nt: TGTGCCAGCAGCTTAGGAGGGACTAGCGGGAGCCACGAGCAGTACTTC
CDR3aa: CASSLGGTSGSHEQYF

abundance: .
j_gene: TRBJ2-1
d_gene: TRBD2
v_gene: TRBV20-1
len: 16
CDR3nt: TGCAGTGCTAGTAGGTCTAGCGGATTATCCTACAATGAGCAGTTCTTC
CDR3aa: CSASRSSGLSYNEQFF

abundance: .
j_gene: TRBJ1-2
d_gene: .
v_gene: TRBV7-9
len: 15
CDR3nt: TGTGCCAGCAGTCAAAATGTCCGGGCAGACTATGGCTACACCTTC
CDR3aa: CASSQNVRADYGYTF

abundance: .
j_gene: TRBJ2-1
d_gene: TRBD2
v_gene: TRBV29-1
len: 17
CDR3nt: TGCAGCGTTGGAGCGGGAGCGGTCGGGGTACTGGGGGATGAGCAGTTCTTC
CDR3aa: CSVGAGAVGVLGDEQFF